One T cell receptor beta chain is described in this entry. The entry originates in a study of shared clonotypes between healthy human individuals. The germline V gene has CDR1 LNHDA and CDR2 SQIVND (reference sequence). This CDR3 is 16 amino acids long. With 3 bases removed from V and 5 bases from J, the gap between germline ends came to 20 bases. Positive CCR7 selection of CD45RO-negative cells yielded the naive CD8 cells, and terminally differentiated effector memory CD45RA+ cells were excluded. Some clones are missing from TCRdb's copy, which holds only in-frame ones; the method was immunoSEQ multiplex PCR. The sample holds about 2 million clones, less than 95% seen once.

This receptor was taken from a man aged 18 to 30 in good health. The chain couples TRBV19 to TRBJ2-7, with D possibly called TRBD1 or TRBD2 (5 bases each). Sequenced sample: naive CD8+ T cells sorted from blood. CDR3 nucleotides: TGTGCCAGTAGTATCCTCGGGACCGTCGCCAAAAACGAGCAGTACTTC. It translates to CASSILGTVAKNEQYF.